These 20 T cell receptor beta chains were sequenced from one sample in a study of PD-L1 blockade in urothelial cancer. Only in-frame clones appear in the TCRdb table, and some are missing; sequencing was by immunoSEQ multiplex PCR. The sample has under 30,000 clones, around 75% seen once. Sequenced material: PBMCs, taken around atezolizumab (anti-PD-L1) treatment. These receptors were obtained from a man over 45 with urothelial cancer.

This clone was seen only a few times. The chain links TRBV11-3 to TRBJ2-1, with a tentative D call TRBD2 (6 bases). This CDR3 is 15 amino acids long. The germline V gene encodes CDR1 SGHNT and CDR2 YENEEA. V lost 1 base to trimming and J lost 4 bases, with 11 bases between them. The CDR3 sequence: CASSLGARGYNEQFF. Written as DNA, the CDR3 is TGTGCCAGCAGCTTAGGTGCTCGGGGGTACAATGAGCAGTTCTTC.

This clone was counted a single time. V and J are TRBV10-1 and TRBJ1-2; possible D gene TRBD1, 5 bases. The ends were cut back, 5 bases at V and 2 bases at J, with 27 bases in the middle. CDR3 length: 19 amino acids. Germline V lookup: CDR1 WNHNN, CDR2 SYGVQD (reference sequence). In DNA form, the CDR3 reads TGCGCCAGCAGTCGGGGAACTACAAGTTTTTACCGGGGGAACTATGGCTACACCTTC. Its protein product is CASSRGTTSFYRGNYGYTF.

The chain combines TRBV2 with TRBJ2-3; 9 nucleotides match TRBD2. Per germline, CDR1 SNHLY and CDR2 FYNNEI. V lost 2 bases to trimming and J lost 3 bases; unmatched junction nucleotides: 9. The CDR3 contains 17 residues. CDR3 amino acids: CASSERGRAFRTDTQYF. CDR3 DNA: TGTGCCAGCAGTGAACGCGGGAGGGCCTTTAGAACAGATACGCAGTATTTT.

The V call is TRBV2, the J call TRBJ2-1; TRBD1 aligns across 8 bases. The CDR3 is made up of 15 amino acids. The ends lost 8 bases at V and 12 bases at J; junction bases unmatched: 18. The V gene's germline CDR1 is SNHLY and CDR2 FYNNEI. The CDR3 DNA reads TGTGCCAGCGAAAAGGGACAGGCACTAGGAGGTGCGCAGTTCTTC. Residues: CASEKGQALGGAQFF. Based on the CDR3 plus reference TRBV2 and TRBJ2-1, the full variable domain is EPEVTQTPSHQVTQMGQEVILRCVPISNHLYFYWYRQILGQKVEFLVSFYNNEISEKSEIFDDQFSVERPDGSNFTLKIRSTKLEDSAMYFCASEKGQALGGAQFFGPGTRLTVL.

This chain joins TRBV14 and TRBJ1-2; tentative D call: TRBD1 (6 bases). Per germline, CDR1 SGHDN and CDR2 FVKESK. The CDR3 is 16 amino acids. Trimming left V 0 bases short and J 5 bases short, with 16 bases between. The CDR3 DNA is TGTGCCAGCAGCCAAGATTTGGGGACACCTATGTATGGCTACACCTTC. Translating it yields CASSQDLGTPMYGYTF.

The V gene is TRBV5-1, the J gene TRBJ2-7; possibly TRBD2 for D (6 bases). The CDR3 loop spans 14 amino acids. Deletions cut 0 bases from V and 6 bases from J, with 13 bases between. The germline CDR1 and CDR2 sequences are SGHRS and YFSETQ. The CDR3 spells CASSLALAGSEQYF. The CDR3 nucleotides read TGCGCCAGCAGCTTGGCCTTAGCCGGGAGCGAGCAGTACTTC.

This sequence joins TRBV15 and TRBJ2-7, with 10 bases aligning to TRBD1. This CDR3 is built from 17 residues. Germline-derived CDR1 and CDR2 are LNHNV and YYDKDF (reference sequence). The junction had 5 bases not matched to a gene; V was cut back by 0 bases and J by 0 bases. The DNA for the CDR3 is TGTGCCACCAGCAGAGATGGGGGACAGGGGAGCTCCTACGAGCAGTACGTC. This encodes CATSRDGGQGSSYEQYV.

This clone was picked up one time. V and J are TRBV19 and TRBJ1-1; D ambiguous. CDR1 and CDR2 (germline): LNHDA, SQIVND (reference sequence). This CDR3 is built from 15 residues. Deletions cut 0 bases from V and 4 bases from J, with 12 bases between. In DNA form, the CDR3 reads TGTGCCAGTAGTATAGATTTGTCCGGAGGCACTGAAGCTTTCTTT. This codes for CASSIDLSGGTEAFF.

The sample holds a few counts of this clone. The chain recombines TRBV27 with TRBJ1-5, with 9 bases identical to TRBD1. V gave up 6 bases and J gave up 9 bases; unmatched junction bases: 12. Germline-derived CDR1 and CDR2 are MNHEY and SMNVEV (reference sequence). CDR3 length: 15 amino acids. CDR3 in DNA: TGTGCCAGCAGGCTGGGACAGGGAGTTTTGTGGCCCCAGCATTTT. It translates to CASRLGQGVLWPQHF.

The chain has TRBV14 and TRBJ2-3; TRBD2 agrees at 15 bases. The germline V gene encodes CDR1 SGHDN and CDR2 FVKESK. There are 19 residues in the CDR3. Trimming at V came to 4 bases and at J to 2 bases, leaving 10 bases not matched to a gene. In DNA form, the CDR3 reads TGTGCCAGCAGCCTCGGACTAGCGGGAGGGAATAGATTCACAGATACGCAGTATTTT. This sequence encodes CASSLGLAGGNRFTDTQYF.

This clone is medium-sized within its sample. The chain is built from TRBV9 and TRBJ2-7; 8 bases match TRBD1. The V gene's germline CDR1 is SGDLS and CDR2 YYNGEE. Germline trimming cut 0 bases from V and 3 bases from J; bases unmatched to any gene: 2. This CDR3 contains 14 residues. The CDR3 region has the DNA TGTGCCAGCAGCGTAGCTACAGGGGGCTACGAGCAGTACTTC. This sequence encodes CASSVATGGYEQYF.

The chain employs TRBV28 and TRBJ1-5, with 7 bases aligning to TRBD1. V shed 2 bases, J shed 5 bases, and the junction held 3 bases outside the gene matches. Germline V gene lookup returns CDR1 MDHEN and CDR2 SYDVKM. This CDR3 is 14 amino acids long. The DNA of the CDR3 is TGTGCCAGCAGTTTAAGGGACAGTTATCAGCCCCAGCATTTT. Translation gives CASSLRDSYQPQHF.

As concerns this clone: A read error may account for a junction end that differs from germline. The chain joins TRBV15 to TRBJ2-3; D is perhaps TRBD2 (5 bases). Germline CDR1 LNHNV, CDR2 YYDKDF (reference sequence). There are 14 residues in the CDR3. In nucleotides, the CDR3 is TGTGCCACCCGCAGGCGAGCGGAAGGGGATACGCAGTATTTT. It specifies CATRRRAEGDTQYF. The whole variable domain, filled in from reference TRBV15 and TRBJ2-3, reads DAMVIQNPRYQVTQFGKPVTLSCSQTLNHNVMYWYQQKSSQAPKLLFHYYDKDFNNEADTPDNFQSRRPNTSFCFLDIRSPGLGDTAMYLCATRRRAEGDTQYFGPGTRLTVL.

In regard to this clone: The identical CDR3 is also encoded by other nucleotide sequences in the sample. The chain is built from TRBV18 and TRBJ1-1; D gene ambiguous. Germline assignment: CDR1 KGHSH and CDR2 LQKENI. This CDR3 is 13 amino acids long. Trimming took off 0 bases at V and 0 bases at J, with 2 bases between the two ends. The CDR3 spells CASSPPVNTEAFF. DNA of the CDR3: TGTGCCAGCTCACCACCCGTGAACACTGAAGCTTTCTTT.

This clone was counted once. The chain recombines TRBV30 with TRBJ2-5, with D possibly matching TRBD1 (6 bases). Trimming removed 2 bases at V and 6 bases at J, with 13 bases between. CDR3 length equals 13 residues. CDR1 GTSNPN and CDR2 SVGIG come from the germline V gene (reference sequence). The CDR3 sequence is CAWSTGTPQTQYF. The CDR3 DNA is TGTGCCTGGAGTACAGGGACCCCCCAGACCCAGTACTTC. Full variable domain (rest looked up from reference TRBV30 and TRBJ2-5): SQTIHQWPATLVQPVGSPLSLECTVEGTSNPNLYWYRQAAGRGLQLLFYSVGIGQISSEVPQNLSASRPQDRQFILSSKKLLLSDSGFYLCAWSTGTPQTQYFGPGTRLLVL.

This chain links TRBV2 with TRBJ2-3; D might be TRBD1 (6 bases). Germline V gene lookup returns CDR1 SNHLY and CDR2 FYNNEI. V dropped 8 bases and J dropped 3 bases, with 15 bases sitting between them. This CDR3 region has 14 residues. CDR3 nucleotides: TGTGCCAGCGGACAGTCCAGGTCGACAGATACGCAGTATTTT. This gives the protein CASGQSRSTDTQYF.

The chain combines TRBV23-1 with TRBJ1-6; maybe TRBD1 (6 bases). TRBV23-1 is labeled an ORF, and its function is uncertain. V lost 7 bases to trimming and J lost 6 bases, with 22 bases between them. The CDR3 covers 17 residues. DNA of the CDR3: TGCGCCAGCACCCCGGCGAGACAGGAGAGGACTAATTCACCCCTCCACTTT. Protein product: CASTPARQERTNSPLHF.

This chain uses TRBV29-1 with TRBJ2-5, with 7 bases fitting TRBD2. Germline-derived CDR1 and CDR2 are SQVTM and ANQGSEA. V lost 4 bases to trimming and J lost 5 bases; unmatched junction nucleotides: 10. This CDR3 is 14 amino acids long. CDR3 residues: CSVGGGRDWETQYF. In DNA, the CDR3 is TGCAGCGTTGGGGGGGGAAGGGACTGGGAGACCCAGTACTTC.

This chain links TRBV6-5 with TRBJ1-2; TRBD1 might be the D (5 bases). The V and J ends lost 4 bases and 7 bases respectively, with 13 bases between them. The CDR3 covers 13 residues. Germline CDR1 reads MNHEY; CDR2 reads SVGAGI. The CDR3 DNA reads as TGTGCCAGCAGTTCCCCAGGGTTTCGTGGCTACACCTTC. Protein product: CASSSPGFRGYTF.

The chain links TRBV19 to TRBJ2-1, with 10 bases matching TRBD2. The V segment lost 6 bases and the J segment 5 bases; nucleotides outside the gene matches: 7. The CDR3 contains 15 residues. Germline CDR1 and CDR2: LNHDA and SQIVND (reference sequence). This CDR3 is CASSNLAGAHNEQFF. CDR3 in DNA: TGTGCCAGTAGCAACCTAGCGGGAGCCCACAATGAGCAGTTCTTC.